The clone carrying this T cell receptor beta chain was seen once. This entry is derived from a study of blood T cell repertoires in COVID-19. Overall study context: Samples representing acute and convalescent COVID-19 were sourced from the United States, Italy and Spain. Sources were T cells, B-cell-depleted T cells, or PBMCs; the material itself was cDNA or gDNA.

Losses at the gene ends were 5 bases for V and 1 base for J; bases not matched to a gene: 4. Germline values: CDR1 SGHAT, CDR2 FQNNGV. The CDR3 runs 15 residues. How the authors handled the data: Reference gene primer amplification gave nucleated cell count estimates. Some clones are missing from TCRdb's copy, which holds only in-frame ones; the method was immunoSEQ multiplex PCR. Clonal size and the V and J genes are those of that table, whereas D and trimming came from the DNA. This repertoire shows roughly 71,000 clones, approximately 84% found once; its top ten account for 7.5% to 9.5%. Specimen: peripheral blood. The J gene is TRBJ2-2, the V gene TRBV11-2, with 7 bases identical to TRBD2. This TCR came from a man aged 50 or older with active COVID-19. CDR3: CASSRLAVNTGELFF. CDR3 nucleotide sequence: TGTGCCAGCAGCAGGCTAGCGGTGAACACCGGGGAGCTGTTTTTT.